The sequence of this T cell receptor (beta chain) was determined in a study of CD8 T cells in acute hepatitis C reinfection. Data came from immunoSEQ multiplex PCR; TCRdb stores just in-frame clones and leaves some out. The sample shows 3,000 to 5,000 clones, more than 35% of them seen only once. Noted time point: acute HCV infection, within 168 days of estimated infection date. Hepatitis C virus-specific T cells were sequenced directly ex vivo without in vitro expansion. People who inject drugs in the Montreal Hepatitis C Cohort were donors. Findings and limits, study-wide: NS3-1073 specific repertoires were highly diverse across all groups. Overrepresentation in the naive pool did not explain the preferential TRBV04 and TRBV06 usage seen in all groups.

J lost 7 bases, V lost 4 bases, and 8 bases had no gene match. CDR1 is MNHEY, CDR2 SVGAGI, per germline. The CDR3 is 16 amino acids. The chain recombines TRBV6-5 with TRBJ1-4; 11 nucleotides line up with TRBD1. This sequence was found in a man under 40 with chronic hepatitis C. The specimen was HCV NS3-1073 tetramer-sorted CD8+ T cells from PBMCs, collected during acute infection. The CDR3 region has the DNA TGTGCCAGCAGTTGGGAAGGACAGGGGGCGCCTGAAAAACTGTTTTTT. Translating it yields CASSWEGQGAPEKLFF.